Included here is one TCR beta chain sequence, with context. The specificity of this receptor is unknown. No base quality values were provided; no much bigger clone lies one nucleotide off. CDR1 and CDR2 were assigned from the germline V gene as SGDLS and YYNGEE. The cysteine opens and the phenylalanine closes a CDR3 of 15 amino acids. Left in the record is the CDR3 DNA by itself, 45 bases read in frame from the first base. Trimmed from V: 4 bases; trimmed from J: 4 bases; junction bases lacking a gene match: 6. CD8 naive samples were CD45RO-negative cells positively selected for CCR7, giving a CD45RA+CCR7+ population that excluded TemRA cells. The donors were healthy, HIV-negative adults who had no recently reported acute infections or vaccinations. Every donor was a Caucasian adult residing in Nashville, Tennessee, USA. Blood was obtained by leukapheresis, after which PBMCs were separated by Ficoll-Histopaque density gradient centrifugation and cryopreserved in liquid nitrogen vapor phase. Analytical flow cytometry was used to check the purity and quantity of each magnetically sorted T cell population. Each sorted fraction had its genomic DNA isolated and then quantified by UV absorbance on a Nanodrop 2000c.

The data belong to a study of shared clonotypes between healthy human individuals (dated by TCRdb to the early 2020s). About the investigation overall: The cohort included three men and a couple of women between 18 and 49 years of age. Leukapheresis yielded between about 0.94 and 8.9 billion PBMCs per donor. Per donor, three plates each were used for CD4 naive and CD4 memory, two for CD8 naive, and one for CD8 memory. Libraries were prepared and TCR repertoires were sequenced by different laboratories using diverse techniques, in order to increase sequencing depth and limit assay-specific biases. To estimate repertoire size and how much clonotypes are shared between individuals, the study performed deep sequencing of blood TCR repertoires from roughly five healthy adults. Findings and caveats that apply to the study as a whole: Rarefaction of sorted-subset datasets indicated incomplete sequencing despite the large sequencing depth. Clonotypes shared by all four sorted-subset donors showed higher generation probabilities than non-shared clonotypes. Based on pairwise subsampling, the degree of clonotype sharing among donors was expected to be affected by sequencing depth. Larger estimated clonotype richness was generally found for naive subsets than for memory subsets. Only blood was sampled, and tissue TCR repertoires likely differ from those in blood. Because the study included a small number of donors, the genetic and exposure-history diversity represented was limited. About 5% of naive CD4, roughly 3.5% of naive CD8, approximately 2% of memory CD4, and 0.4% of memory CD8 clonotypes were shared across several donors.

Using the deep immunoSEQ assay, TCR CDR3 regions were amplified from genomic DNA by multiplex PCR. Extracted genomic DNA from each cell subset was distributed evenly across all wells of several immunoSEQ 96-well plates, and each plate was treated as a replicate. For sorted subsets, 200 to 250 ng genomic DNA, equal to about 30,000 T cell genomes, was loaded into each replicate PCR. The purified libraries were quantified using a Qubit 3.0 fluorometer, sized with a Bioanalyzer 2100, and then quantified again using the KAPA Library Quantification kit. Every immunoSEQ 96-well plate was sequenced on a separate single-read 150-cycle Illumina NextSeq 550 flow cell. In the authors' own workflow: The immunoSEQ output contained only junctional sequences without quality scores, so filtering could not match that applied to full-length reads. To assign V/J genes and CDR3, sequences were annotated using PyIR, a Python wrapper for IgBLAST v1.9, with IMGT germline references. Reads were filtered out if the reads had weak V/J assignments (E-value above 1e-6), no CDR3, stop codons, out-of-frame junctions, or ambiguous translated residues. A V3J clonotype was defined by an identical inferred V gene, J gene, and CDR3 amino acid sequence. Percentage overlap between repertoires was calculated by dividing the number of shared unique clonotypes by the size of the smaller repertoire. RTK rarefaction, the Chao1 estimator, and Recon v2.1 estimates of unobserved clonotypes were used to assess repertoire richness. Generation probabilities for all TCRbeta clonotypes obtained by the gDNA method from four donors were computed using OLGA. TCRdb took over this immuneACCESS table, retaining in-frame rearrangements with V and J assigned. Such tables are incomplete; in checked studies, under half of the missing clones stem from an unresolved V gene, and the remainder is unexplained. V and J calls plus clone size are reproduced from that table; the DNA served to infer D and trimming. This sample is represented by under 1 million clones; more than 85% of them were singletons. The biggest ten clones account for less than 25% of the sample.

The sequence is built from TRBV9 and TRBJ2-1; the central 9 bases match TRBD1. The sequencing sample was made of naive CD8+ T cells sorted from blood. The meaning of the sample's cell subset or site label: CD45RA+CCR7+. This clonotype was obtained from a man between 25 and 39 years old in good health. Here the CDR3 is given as CASSRNGQGYNEQFF. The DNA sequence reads TGTGCCAGCAGCCGCAACGGACAGGGGTACAATGAGCAGTTCTTC.